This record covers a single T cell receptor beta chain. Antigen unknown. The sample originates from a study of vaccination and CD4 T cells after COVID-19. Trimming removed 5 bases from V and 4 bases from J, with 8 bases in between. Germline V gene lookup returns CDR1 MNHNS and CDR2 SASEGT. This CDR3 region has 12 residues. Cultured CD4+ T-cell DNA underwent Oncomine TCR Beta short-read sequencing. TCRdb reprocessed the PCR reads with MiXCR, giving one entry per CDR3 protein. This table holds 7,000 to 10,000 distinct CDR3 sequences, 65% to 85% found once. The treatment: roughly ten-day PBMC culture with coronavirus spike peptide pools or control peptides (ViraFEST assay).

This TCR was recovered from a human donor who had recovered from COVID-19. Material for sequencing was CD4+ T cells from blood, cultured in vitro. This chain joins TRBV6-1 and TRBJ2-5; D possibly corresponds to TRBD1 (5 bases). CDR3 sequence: CASSPGRETQYF. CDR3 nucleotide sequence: TGTGCCAGCAGTCCAGGGCGAGAGACCCAGTACTTC.